This T cell receptor (beta chain) is from a study of tumour-infiltrating T cells in Burkitt lymphoma. Repertoires were generated with immunoSEQ multiplex PCR, while TCRdb's copy carries only in-frame clones and drops some. The repertoire includes about 7,000 clones, about 84% of them detected once, and roughly 9.6% sits in the top ten. The clonotype was recovered from a human donor with Burkitt lymphoma. Sequencing used tumor tissue.

CDR3 coding DNA: TGCGCCAGCAGCCTCGGCCCGAGCGTGGGCACTGAAGCTTTCTTT. Its protein product is CASSLGPSVGTEAFF. The V call is TRBV5-1, the J call TRBJ1-1; D not certain. This CDR3 has 15 residues. The germline V gene has CDR1 SGHRS and CDR2 YFSETQ. Trimming pared 4 bases from V and 4 bases from J, leaving 17 bases between.